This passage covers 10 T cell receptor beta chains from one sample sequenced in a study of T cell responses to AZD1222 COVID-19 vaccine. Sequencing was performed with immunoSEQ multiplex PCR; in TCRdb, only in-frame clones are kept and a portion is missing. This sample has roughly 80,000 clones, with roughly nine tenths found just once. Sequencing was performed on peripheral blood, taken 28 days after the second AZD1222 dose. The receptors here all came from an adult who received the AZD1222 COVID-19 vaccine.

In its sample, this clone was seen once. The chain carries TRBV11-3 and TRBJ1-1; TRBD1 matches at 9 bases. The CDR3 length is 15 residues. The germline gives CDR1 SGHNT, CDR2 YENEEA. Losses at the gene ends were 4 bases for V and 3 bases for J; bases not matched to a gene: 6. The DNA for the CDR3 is TGTGCCAGCAGCTCAGGATGGGACAGGGACACTGAAGCTTTCTTT. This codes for CASSSGWDRDTEAFF.

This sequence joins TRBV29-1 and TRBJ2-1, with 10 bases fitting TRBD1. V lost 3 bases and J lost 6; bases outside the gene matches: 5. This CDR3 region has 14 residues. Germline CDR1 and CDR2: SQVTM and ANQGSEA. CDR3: CSVDGTGVSNEQFF. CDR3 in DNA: TGCAGCGTTGACGGGACAGGGGTAAGCAATGAGCAGTTCTTC.

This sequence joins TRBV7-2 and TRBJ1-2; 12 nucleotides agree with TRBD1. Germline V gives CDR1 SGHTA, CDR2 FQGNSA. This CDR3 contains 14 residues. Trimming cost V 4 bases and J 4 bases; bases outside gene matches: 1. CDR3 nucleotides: TGTGCCAGCAGCTCGGGACAGGGGGCCTATGGCTACACCTTC. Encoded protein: CASSSGQGAYGYTF.

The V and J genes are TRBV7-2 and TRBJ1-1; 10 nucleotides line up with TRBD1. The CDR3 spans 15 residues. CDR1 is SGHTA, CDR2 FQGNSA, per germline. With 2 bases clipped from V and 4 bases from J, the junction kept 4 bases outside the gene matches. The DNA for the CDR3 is TGTGCCAGCAGCTTAAGGGACAGGGGTGTCACTGAAGCTTTCTTT. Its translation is CASSLRDRGVTEAFF.

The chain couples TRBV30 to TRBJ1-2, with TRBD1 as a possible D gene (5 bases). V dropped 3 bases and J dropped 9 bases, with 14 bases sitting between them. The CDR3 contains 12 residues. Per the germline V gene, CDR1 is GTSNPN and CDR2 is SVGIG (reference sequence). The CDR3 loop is CAWRGDRWSYTF. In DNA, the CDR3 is TGTGCCTGGAGGGGGGACCGCTGGAGCTACACCTTC. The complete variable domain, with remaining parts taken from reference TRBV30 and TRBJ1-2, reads SQTIHQWPATLVQPVGSPLSLECTVEGTSNPNLYWYRQAAGRGLQLLFYSVGIGQISSEVPQNLSASRPQDRQFILSSKKLLLSDSGFYLCAWRGDRWSYTFGSGTRLTVV.

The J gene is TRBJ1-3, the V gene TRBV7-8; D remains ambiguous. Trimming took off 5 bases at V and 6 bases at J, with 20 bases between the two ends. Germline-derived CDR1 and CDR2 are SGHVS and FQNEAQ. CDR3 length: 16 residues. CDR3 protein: CASSLSGVLPTNTIYF. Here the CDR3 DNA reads TGTGCCAGCAGCCTCTCAGGTGTTCTCCCTACAAACACCATATATTTT.

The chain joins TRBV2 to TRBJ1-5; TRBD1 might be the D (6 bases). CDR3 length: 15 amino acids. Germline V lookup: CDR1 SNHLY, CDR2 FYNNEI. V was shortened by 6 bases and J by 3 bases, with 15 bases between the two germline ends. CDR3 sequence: CASSGGPAANQPQHF. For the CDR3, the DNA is TGTGCCAGCAGCGGGGGCCCGGCGGCCAATCAGCCCCAGCATTTT.

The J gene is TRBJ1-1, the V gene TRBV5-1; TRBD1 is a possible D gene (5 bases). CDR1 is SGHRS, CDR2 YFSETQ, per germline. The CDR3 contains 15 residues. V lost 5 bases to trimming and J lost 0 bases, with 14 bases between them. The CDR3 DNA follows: TGCGCCAGCAGACCCCCGGGGGTACTGAACACTGAAGCTTTCTTT. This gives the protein CASRPPGVLNTEAFF. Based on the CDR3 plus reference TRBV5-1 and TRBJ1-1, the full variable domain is KAGVTQTPRYLIKTRGQQVTLSCSPISGHRSVSWYQQTPGQGLQFLFEYFSETQRNKGNFPGRFSGRQFSNSRSEMNVSTLELGDSALYLCASRPPGVLNTEAFFGQGTRLTVV.

The DNA for the CDR3 is TGTGCCAGCAGCCCCGTGGGGGGAAGCTCCTACGAGCAGTACTTC. Translating it yields CASSPVGGSSYEQYF. The V gene is TRBV3-1 (or the pseudogene TRBV3-2), the J gene TRBJ2-7; TRBD2 is a possible D gene (6 bases). Germline lookup yields CDR1 LGHDT and CDR2 YNNKEL (reference sequence). The V end was cut by 4 bases, the J end by 0 bases, with 13 bases between. The CDR3 extends over 15 amino acids.

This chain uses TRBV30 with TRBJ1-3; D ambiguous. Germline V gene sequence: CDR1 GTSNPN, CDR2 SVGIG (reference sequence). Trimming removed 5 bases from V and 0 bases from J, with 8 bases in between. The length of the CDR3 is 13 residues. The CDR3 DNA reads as TGTGCCTGGTCTCCGGACTCTGGAAACACCATATATTTT. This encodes CAWSPDSGNTIYF.